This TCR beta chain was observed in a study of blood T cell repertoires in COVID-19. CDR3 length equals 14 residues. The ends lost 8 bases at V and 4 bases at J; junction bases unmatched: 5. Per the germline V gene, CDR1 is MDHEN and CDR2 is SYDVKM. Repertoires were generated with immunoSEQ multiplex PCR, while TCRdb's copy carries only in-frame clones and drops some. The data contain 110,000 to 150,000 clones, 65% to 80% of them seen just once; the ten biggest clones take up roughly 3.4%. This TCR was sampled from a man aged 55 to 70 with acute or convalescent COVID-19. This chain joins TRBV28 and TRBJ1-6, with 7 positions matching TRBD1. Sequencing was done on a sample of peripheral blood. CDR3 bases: TGTGCCAGCTGGGACAGACTTTATAATTCACCCCTCCACTTT. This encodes CASWDRLYNSPLHF. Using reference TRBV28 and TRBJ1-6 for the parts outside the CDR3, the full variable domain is DVKVTQSSRYLVKRTGEKVFLECVQDMDHENMFWYRQDPGLGLRLIYFSYDVKMKEKGDIPEGYSVSREKKERFSLILESASTNQTSMYLCASWDRLYNSPLHFGNGTRLTVT.